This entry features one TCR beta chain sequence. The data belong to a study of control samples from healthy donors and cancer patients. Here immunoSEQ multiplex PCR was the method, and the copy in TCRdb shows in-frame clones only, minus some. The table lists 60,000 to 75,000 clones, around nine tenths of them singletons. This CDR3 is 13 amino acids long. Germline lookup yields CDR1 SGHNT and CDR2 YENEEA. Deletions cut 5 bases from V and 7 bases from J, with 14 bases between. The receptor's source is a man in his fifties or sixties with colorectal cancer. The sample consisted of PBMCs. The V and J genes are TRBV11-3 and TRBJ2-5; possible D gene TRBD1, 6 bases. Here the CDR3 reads CASSPDRLGTQYF. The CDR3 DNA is TGTGCCAGCAGCCCCGACAGGCTGGGGACCCAGTACTTC.